Listed here are 5 T cell receptor beta chains from one sample, sequenced in a study of shared clonotypes between healthy human individuals. TCRdb's table, derived via immunoSEQ multiplex PCR, lists solely in-frame clones and lacks some. The repertoire includes roughly 1,600,000 clones, approximately 98.5% of them detected once, and approximately 0.4% sits in the top ten. Sequencing was performed on naive CD4+ T cells sorted from blood. Subset defined: CD45RA+ positively selected. These receptors came from a young man in good health.

The chain joins TRBV2 to TRBJ2-3; TRBD1 agrees at 9 bases. There are 13 residues in the CDR3. Germline V CDR1 and CDR2: SNHLY, FYNNEI. V lost 10 bases and J lost 4; bases outside the gene matches: 6. CDR3 nucleotide sequence: TGTGCCAAGCTTAACAGGGGGCCAGATACGCAGTATTTT. Its translation: CAKLNRGPDTQYF.

The CDR3 DNA is TGCAGCGTTGACGGGGGAGTGGACACCAATGAGCAGTTCTTC. Its translation: CSVDGGVDTNEQFF. The rearrangement joins TRBV29-1 to TRBJ2-1; possible D gene TRBD2, 6 bases. V lost 3 bases, J lost 6 bases, and 15 bases lay in between. The CDR3 totals 14 residues. The germline CDR1 and CDR2 sequences are SQVTM and ANQGSEA.

The DNA for the CDR3 is TGTGCCAGCAGCCCCCGACCGACGATGGAGACCCAGTACTTC. This encodes CASSPRPTMETQYF. V and J are TRBV7-8 and TRBJ2-5; D gene unclear. The CDR3 length is 14 residues. The V gene lost 5 bases and the J gene lost 5 bases, with 15 bases spanning the gap. Germline-derived CDR1 and CDR2 are SGHVS and FQNEAQ.

This chain uses TRBV6-5 with TRBJ2-1; TRBD2 agrees at 11 bases. CDR1 and CDR2 (germline): MNHEY, SVGAGI. The CDR3 contains 13 residues. V was pared by 6 bases and J by 10 bases, with 5 bases of the junction left unmatched. Written as DNA, the CDR3 is TGTGCCAGCAGGGACACTAGCGGGAGAGAGCAGTTCTTC. Translation: CASRDTSGREQFF.

The V and J genes are TRBV19 and TRBJ1-3; 10 bases are a match to TRBD1. This CDR3 spans 20 amino acids. Per germline, CDR1 LNHDA and CDR2 SQIVND (reference sequence). J gave up 4 bases and V 2 bases, and 17 bases lay outside the gene matches. The CDR3 nucleotides are TGTGCCAGTAGTATACGGGACAGGGGTAGGGATCTCTTGGACGGAAACACCATATATTTT. This codes for CASSIRDRGRDLLDGNTIYF.